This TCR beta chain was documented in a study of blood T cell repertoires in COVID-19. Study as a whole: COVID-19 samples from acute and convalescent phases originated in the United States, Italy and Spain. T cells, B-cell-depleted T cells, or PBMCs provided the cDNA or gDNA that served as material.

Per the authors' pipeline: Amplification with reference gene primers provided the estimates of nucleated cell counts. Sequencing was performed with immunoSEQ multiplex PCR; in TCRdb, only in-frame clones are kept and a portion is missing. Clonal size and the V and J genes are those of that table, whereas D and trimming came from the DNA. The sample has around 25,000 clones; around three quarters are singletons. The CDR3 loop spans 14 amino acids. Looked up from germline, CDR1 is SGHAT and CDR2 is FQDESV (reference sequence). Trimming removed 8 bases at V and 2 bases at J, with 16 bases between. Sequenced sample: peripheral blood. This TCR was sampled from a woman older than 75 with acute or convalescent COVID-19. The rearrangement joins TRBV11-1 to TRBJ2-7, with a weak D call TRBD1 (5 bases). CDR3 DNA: TGTGCCAGCGCCCTAAGGGGTTCCACCTACGAGCAGTACTTC. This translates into CASALRGSTYEQYF. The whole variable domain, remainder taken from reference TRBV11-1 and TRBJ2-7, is EAEVAQSPRYKITEKSQAVAFWCDPISGHATLYWYRQILGQGPELLVQFQDESVVDDSQLPKDRFSAERLKGVDSTLKIQPAELGDSAMYLCASALRGSTYEQYFGPGTRLTVT.